This T cell receptor (beta chain) was obtained from a study of T cell responses to AZD1222 COVID-19 vaccine. Findings and caveats of the study: The sample set comprised mostly white British donors with more females, and clonal diversity was possibly underestimated.

The CDR3 length is 13 residues. CDR1 MDHEN and CDR2 SYDVKM come from the germline V gene. V shed 7 bases, J shed 4 bases, and the junction held 6 bases outside the gene matches. Repertoires were generated with immunoSEQ multiplex PCR, while TCRdb's copy carries only in-frame clones and drops some. The table lists fewer than 200,000 clones, 88% of them singletons. About this clone itself: What it binds is unknown.

The chain joins TRBV28 to TRBJ2-7, with 8 bases that match TRBD1. This material consisted of peripheral blood, taken 28 days after the second AZD1222 dose. The TCR sequence derives from an adult who received the AZD1222 COVID-19 vaccine. CDR3 nucleotide sequence: TGTGCCAGCACCGTGGACAGGGTTTACGAGCAGTACTTC. This gives the protein CASTVDRVYEQYF.